The 2 T cell receptor beta chains in this list originate from one sample, sequenced in a study of T cell responses to AZD1222 COVID-19 vaccine. Generated by immunoSEQ multiplex PCR, the TCRdb table keeps only in-frame clones and is missing some. The sample lists roughly 100,000 clones; more than 75% were seen once. The sequences come from peripheral blood, collected on day 0 of AZD1222 vaccination. Source of these receptors: an adult in good health.

The gene calls are TRBV7-2 and TRBJ2-3; tentative D call: TRBD1 (6 bases). This CDR3 has 14 amino acids. Trimming took off 3 bases at V and 5 bases at J, with 12 bases between the two ends. Germline-derived CDR1 and CDR2 are SGHTA and FQGNSA. CDR3 region: CASSLGATRDTQYF. The CDR3 coding sequence is TGTGCCAGCAGCTTGGGGGCTACAAGAGATACGCAGTATTTT. The variable domain in full, with the rest retrieved from reference TRBV7-2 and TRBJ2-3, is GAGVSQSPSNKVTEKGKDVELRCDPISGHTALYWYRQSLGQGLEFLIYFQGNSAPDKSGLPSDRFSAERTGGSVSTLTIQRTQQEDSAVYLCASSLGATRDTQYFGPGTRLTVL.

V is TRBV27 and J is TRBJ2-7, with 8 bases matching TRBD2. The CDR3 runs 18 residues. V was clipped by 5 bases and J by 3 bases; unmatched bases: 18. CDR1 is MNHEY and CDR2 is SMNVEV in the germline V gene (reference sequence). The CDR3 nucleotides read TGTGCCAGCAGTCCCCCCGGACTAGCTCTTCCAAATCTCTACGAGCAGTACTTC. Its translation is CASSPPGLALPNLYEQYF.